Below are 22 T cell receptor beta chains sequenced from a single sample in a study of glioma-infiltrating T cells after dendritic cell vaccination. Profiling relied on immunoSEQ multiplex PCR, and the TCRdb table lists in-frame clones only, not all of them. The sample has around 25,000 clones; around 92% are singletons. Time point specified: after dendritic cell vaccination, including at tumor progression/relapse. The specimen comprised blood, sampled after dendritic cell vaccination. The receptors come from a human donor with glioblastoma.

The V gene is TRBV5-4, the J gene TRBJ2-7, with 9 nucleotides matching TRBD2. Germline-derived CDR1 and CDR2 are SGHNT and YYREEE (reference sequence). This CDR3 spans 15 amino acids. Unmatched junction bases numbered 5, after V lost 4 bases and J lost 0 bases. The CDR3 coding sequence is TGTGCCAGCAGCGATGGGACTAGCAGCTCCTACGAGCAGTACTTC. Its protein is CASSDGTSSSYEQYF. Filled out from reference TRBV5-4 and TRBJ2-7, the complete variable domain reads ETGVTQSPTHLIKTRGQQVTLRCSSQSGHNTVSWYQQALGQGPQFIFQYYREEENGRGNFPPRFSGLQFPNYSSELNVNALELDDSALYLCASSDGTSSSYEQYFGPGTRLTVT.

This rearrangement joins TRBV10-1 to TRBJ2-1; 13 nucleotides match TRBD2. Per germline, CDR1 WNHNN and CDR2 SYGVQD (reference sequence). V was pared by 9 bases and J by 4 bases, with 6 bases of the junction left unmatched. The CDR3 is 15 amino acids. The CDR3 loop reads CASQRTSGGYNEQFF. In DNA, the CDR3 is TGCGCCAGTCAAAGGACTAGCGGGGGATACAATGAGCAGTTCTTC.

This rearrangement joins TRBV4-2 to TRBJ2-1; 12 bases fit TRBD2. V lost 1 base to trimming and J lost 0 bases; unmatched junction nucleotides: 7. Germline V gene sequence: CDR1 LGHNA, CDR2 YNFKEQ. This CDR3 region has 19 residues. CDR3 amino acids: CASSQGSGLAGDSYNEQFF. CDR3 in DNA: TGTGCCAGCAGCCAAGGTTCGGGACTAGCGGGCGACTCCTACAATGAGCAGTTCTTC.

The chain employs TRBV11-2 and TRBJ2-1, with TRBD2 matching 9 bases. The germline CDR1 and CDR2 sequences are SGHAT and FQNNGV. With V trimmed by 5 bases and J by 9 bases, 14 bases remained unmatched. The CDR3 is made up of 16 amino acids. CDR3 coding DNA: TGTGCCAGCAGCCCCTTAGCGGGGGCCTACCGGGTTGAGCAGTTCTTC. It is translated as CASSPLAGAYRVEQFF.

The rearrangement uses TRBV5-4 and TRBJ1-2; D unresolved. The V end was cut by 9 bases, the J end by 4 bases, with 13 bases between. Germline CDR1 is SGHNT and CDR2 is YYREEE (reference sequence). The CDR3 extends over 12 amino acids. CDR3 region: CATPLGPYGYTF. CDR3 sequence (DNA): TGTGCCACCCCACTTGGTCCCTATGGCTACACCTTC.

This clone was found once. The chain employs TRBV7-8 and TRBJ1-2, with D perhaps matching TRBD1 (5 bases). Germline CDR1 is SGHVS and CDR2 is FQNEAQ. Deletions cut 0 bases from V and 3 bases from J, with 11 bases between. This CDR3 is built from 15 residues. CDR3 in DNA: TGTGCCAGCAGCTTAGCCATCGACAGTTACTATGGCTACACCTTC. Protein sequence: CASSLAIDSYYGYTF. The full variable domain, completed using reference TRBV7-8 and TRBJ1-2, is GAGVSQSPRYKVAKRGQDVALRCDPISGHVSLFWYQQALGQGPEFLTYFQNEAQLDKSGLPSDRFFAERPEGSVSTLKIQRTQQEDSAVYLCASSLAIDSYYGYTFGSGTRLTVV.

V is TRBV6-4 and J is TRBJ1-1; D call uncertain. This CDR3 contains 13 residues. CDR1 is MRHNA, CDR2 SNTAGT, per germline. V lost 8 bases, J lost 1 base, and 11 bases lay in between. The CDR3 region is CASRLEGNTEAFF. Written as DNA, the CDR3 is TGTGCCAGCCGCCTAGAGGGGAACACTGAAGCTTTCTTT.

The chain couples TRBV6-1 to TRBJ1-2; 7 positions agree with TRBD1. Germline V gene sequence: CDR1 MNHNS, CDR2 SASEGT. J lost 0 bases, V lost 4 bases, and 5 bases had no gene match. There are 15 residues in the CDR3. The CDR3 protein is CASSARTGANYGYTF. In DNA form, the CDR3 reads TGTGCCAGCAGTGCTCGGACAGGAGCTAACTATGGCTACACCTTC.

Details on this clone: Within the sample, other DNA sequences also encode this same CDR3. This chain joins TRBV18 and TRBJ1-2, with D possibly matching TRBD1 (6 bases). In germline, CDR1 is KGHSH, CDR2 LQKENI. Trimming took 3 bases from V and 3 from J, leaving 8 bases between them. The CDR3 extends over 13 amino acids. Here the CDR3 reads CASSPRGDYGYTF. As DNA, the CDR3 is TGTGCCAGCTCACCCAGGGGCGACTATGGCTACACCTTC. Full variable domain (missing parts from reference TRBV18 and TRBJ1-2): NAGVMQNPRHLVRRRGQEARLRCSPMKGHSHVYWYRQLPEEGLKFMVYLQKENIIDESGMPKERFSAEFPKEGPSILRIQQVVRGDSAAYFCASSPRGDYGYTFGSGTRLTVV.

This clone was counted only a few times. The chain uses TRBV6-5 and TRBJ2-3; D possibly corresponds to TRBD1 (6 bases). Trimming took off 5 bases at V and 4 bases at J, with 13 bases between the two ends. The CDR3 is 14 residues long. Germline CDR1 and CDR2: MNHEY and SVGAGI. CDR3 sequence: CASSETGLADTQYF. CDR3 bases: TGTGCCAGCAGTGAAACAGGGTTGGCAGATACGCAGTATTTT.

The chain links TRBV29-1 to TRBJ2-7, with D perhaps matching TRBD1 (6 bases). The V gene's germline CDR1 is SQVTM and CDR2 ANQGSEA. This CDR3 comprises 12 residues. V lost 6 bases to trimming and J lost 3 bases, with 12 bases between them. CDR3 nucleotides: TGCAGCGTACAGGGCGGACGCTACGAGCAGTACTTC. The encoded protein is CSVQGGRYEQYF.

The chain uses TRBV14 and TRBJ2-1, with 8 bases aligning to TRBD2. With V trimmed by 1 base and J by 4 bases, 6 bases remained unmatched. Germline loops: CDR1 SGHDN, CDR2 FVKESK. This CDR3 has 16 amino acids. The CDR3 coding sequence is TGTGCCAGCAGCCAAGGTTCTGGCGGGGGGTACAATGAGCAGTTCTTC. Its protein product is CASSQGSGGGYNEQFF. Full variable domain (outside the CDR3, taken from reference TRBV14 and TRBJ2-1): EAGVTQFPSHSVIEKGQTVTLRCDPISGHDNLYWYRRVMGKEIKFLLHFVKESKQDESGMPNNRFLAERTGGTYSTLKVQPAELEDSGVYFCASSQGSGGGYNEQFFGPGTRLTVL.

The chain uses TRBV7-2 and TRBJ2-1; perhaps TRBD2 as D (5 bases). CDR1 SGHTA and CDR2 FQGNSA come from the germline V gene. V was trimmed by 0 bases and J by 7 bases, leaving 10 bases between them. The CDR3 has 14 amino acids. Here the CDR3 DNA reads TGTGCCAGCAGCTTAGCGGCTAGCCAAAATGAGCAGTTCTTC. It yields the protein CASSLAASQNEQFF.

The chain couples TRBV7-2 to TRBJ2-5; unclear D gene. CDR1 is SGHTA, CDR2 FQGNSA, per germline. This CDR3 contains 13 residues. The V gene lost 2 bases and the J gene lost 6 bases, with 10 bases spanning the gap. The CDR3 region is CASSLNSQQTQYF. The CDR3 DNA reads as TGTGCCAGCAGCTTAAACAGCCAGCAGACCCAGTACTTC.

This chain uses TRBV7-2 with TRBJ2-2; D is possibly TRBD2 (6 bases). This CDR3 contains 16 residues. The germline CDR1 and CDR2 sequences are SGHTA and FQGNSA. The V and J ends lost 4 bases and 2 bases respectively, with 14 bases between them. In nucleotides, the CDR3 is TGTGCCAGCAGCTCGCCGGGACTCCAAAACACCGGGGAGCTGTTTTTT. Amino acids: CASSSPGLQNTGELFF.

The chain has TRBV2 and TRBJ1-1, with TRBD1 as a possible D gene (5 bases). Looked up from germline, CDR1 is SNHLY and CDR2 is FYNNEI. The CDR3 sequence is 14 residues long. Trimming removed 4 bases from V and 2 bases from J, with 11 bases in between. CDR3 DNA sequence: TGTGCCAGCAGTGGACAGTCTTCAAACACTGAAGCTTTCTTT. This encodes CASSGQSSNTEAFF.

This clone has just a few counts. CDR3 amino acids: CASSLGRGRVDTQYF. The CDR3 bases are TGTGCCAGCAGCTTGGGCAGGGGGCGCGTAGATACGCAGTATTTT. This rearrangement joins TRBV5-4 to TRBJ2-3, with 8 bases that match TRBD1. Germline CDR1 and CDR2: SGHNT and YYREEE (reference sequence). Losses at the gene ends were 0 bases for V and 5 bases for J; bases not matched to a gene: 5. The CDR3 runs 15 residues.

The chain uses TRBV10-3 and TRBJ2-5, with 7 bases that match TRBD1. CDR3 length equals 12 residues. V lost 10 bases and J lost 4; bases outside the gene matches: 6. Germline V gene sequence: CDR1 ENHRY, CDR2 SYGVKD. The chain's CDR3 is CATQGVGETQYF. The CDR3 DNA reads TGTGCCACCCAGGGGGTGGGAGAGACCCAGTACTTC.

CDR3 loop: CASSLGAGGAFQETQYF. CDR3 DNA sequence: TGTGCCAGCAGCTTAGGAGCGGGGGGAGCCTTCCAAGAGACCCAGTACTTC. The genes are TRBV7-6 and TRBJ2-5, with 9 bases aligning to TRBD2. Looked up from germline, CDR1 is SGHVS and CDR2 is FNYEAQ. V was pared by 1 base and J by 1 base, with 7 bases of the junction left unmatched. The CDR3 spans 17 residues.

The V gene is TRBV13, the J gene TRBJ2-7, with D maybe TRBD1 (6 bases). Germline CDR1 PRHDT, CDR2 FYEKMQ (reference sequence). The CDR3 is made up of 14 amino acids. Trimming shortened V by 5 bases and J by 3 bases, and 14 bases separated the two germline ends. The CDR3: CASSPRTVYYEQYF. The CDR3 DNA reads as TGTGCCAGCAGCCCACGGACAGTCTACTACGAGCAGTACTTC. The whole variable domain, filled in from reference TRBV13 and TRBJ2-7, reads AAGVIQSPRHLIKEKRETATLKCYPIPRHDTVYWYQQGPGQDPQFLISFYEKMQSDKGSIPDRFSAQQFSDYHSELNMSSLELGDSALYFCASSPRTVYYEQYFGPGTRLTVT.

V is TRBV7-2 and J is TRBJ1-1; D is unclear. In germline, CDR1 is SGHTA, CDR2 FQGNSA. V was cut by 0 bases and J by 1 base, with 3 bases left in between. The CDR3 runs 13 residues. The CDR3 here is CASSLAQNTEAFF. The CDR3, as DNA: TGTGCCAGCAGCTTAGCACAGAACACTGAAGCTTTCTTT.

The chain carries TRBV5-6 and TRBJ1-5; 7 nucleotides agree with TRBD1. This CDR3 is 14 amino acids long. CDR1 and CDR2 from the germline V gene are SGHDT and YYEEEE. V shed 4 bases and J 5 bases; nucleotides not matched to a gene: 6. The DNA of the CDR3 is TGTGCCAGCAGCCCTAGGACAGGCCATCAGCCCCAGCATTTT. Its protein product is CASSPRTGHQPQHF.